This TCR beta chain was identified during a study of T cells in Graves' hyperthyroidism and ophthalmopathy. This clonotype was seen at least ten times. RNA transcripts were the template for amplifying TCR beta CDR3 regions. First-round RT-PCR targeting the TCR CDR3 was performed with the HTBI primer set. MiXCR was run by TCRdb on the multiplex PCR reads, yielding one entry per CDR3 protein. Of 500,000 to 650,000 distinct CDR3 sequences in the sample, roughly 17% were seen once. This CDR3 has 16 residues. Germline CDR1 reads MNHEY; CDR2 reads SVGAGI. The trim removed 5 bases at V and 4 bases at J, leaving 10 bases unmatched.

Source material: blood. The receptor's source is a woman aged 18-29 years with Graves' ophthalmopathy. The V gene is TRBV6-5, the J gene TRBJ2-3, with 9 bases aligning to TRBD2. The CDR3 loop is CASSALPGLAADTQYF. Written as DNA, the CDR3 is TGTGCCAGCAGTGCCCTACCGGGACTAGCCGCAGATACGCAGTATTTT.